This T cell receptor beta chain derives from a study of blood T cell repertoires in COVID-19. TCRdb keeps only in-frame clones here, not all; method: immunoSEQ multiplex PCR. The profile shows around 300,000 clones, around nine tenths of them singletons. This clone has only one observation. V lost 4 bases and J 0 bases, leaving 15 bases between the germline ends. Looked up from germline, CDR1 is SNHLY and CDR2 is FYNNEI. CDR3 length: 16 residues. The sequenced material came from PBMCs or T cells enriched from blood (not recorded which). The TCR sequence derives from a man younger than 45 who had recovered from COVID-19. The chain uses TRBV2 and TRBJ1-2; D is possibly TRBD1 (6 bases). The CDR3 nucleotides are TGTGCCAGCAGTGCCGGGGGGCGGACGACTAACTATGGCTACACCTTC. It yields the protein CASSAGGRTTNYGYTF.